One and the same sample provided the 21 T cell receptor beta chains below, sequenced in a study of cytomegalovirus exposure and HLA in healthy donors (dated by TCRdb to between 2016 and 2019). The library was produced with the immunoSEQ multiplex PCR assay. The multiplex PCR relied on a mix of 60 forward primers for TCR Vbeta segments and 13 reverse primers for TCR Jbeta segments. This immuneACCESS table, as held by TCRdb, lists in-frame sequences with V and J called but not all clones. Of the missing ones, under half trace to an unresolved V gene in checked studies; the others have no known cause. This sample comprises around 100,000 clones, 74% of them detected only once. Less than 3.5% of the sample is held by the ten biggest clonotypes. Material for sequencing was PBMCs. The receptor source for this set is a man over 45 in good health and CMV-seropositive.

This clone was recorded only once. The chain carries TRBV5-1 and TRBJ2-1, with a tentative D call TRBD2 (6 bases). V lost 7 bases to trimming and J lost 4 bases, with 18 bases between them. The germline gives CDR1 SGHRS, CDR2 YFSETQ. The CDR3 covers 15 residues. Here the CDR3 reads CASSRAAGLYNEQFF. The CDR3 nucleotides read TGCGCCAGCTCTCGGGCAGCGGGCCTATACAATGAGCAGTTCTTC.

Concerning this clone: Other DNA sequences in this specimen translate into the identical CDR3. The chain links TRBV11-2 to TRBJ2-1, with D possibly matching TRBD2 (5 bases). The ends were cut back, 1 base at V and 3 bases at J, with 7 bases in the middle. Germline values: CDR1 SGHAT, CDR2 FQNNGV. The CDR3 length is 14 residues. CDR3 nucleotides: TGTGCCAGCAGCTTAGTCGGAGGCTACAATGAGCAGTTCTTC. It translates to CASSLVGGYNEQFF.

The chain joins TRBV5-1 to TRBJ2-3; 10 nucleotides line up with TRBD2. Germline CDR1 is SGHRS and CDR2 is YFSETQ. V lost 4 bases, J lost 0 bases, and 5 bases stayed unmatched. The CDR3 runs to 16 residues. As DNA, the CDR3 is TGCGCCAGCAGCCGAGGACTAGCGGAAAGCACAGATACGCAGTATTTT. Translated: CASSRGLAESTDTQYF.

V usage is TRBV2 and J usage is TRBJ1-6; 12 bases agree with TRBD1. V lost 4 bases, J lost 8 bases, and 3 bases stayed unmatched. Germline assignment: CDR1 SNHLY and CDR2 FYNNEI. The CDR3 has 15 residues. CDR3 residues: CASSGGQGAHSPLHF. The CDR3 DNA is TGTGCCAGCAGTGGGGGACAGGGGGCTCATTCACCCCTCCACTTT.

This clone was counted between two and nine times. The rearrangement joins TRBV30 to TRBJ2-5; 8 bases align to TRBD2. J lost 6 bases, V lost 1 base, and 7 bases had no gene match. This CDR3 is 14 amino acids long. The germline CDR1 and CDR2 sequences are GTSNPN and SVGIG (reference sequence). The CDR3: CAWSAPGLVKTQYF. The CDR3 DNA sequence: TGTGCCTGGAGTGCACCGGGACTAGTGAAGACCCAGTACTTC.

The chain carries TRBV2 and TRBJ2-2, with TRBD2 matching over 8 bases. The CDR3 contains 14 residues. The germline CDR1 and CDR2 sequences are SNHLY and FYNNEI. J gave up 0 bases and V 6 bases, and 0 bases lay outside the gene matches. The CDR3 DNA sequence: TGTGCCAGCAGGGGACTAGCGAACACCGGGGAGCTGTTTTTT. Protein sequence: CASRGLANTGELFF.

The rearrangement uses TRBV6-5 and TRBJ2-7; TRBD1 might be the D (6 bases). This CDR3 has 12 amino acids. Germline CDR1 MNHEY, CDR2 SVGAGI. V lost 4 bases, J lost 6 bases, and 10 bases lay in between. The CDR3 coding sequence is TGTGCCAGCAGTTGGACAGTTGGCGAGCAGTACTTC. It codes for CASSWTVGEQYF.

The J gene is TRBJ1-6, the V gene TRBV19, with unresolved D. Trimming removed 3 bases from V and 10 bases from J, with 16 bases in between. The CDR3 sequence is 15 residues long. CDR1 LNHDA and CDR2 SQIVND come from the germline V gene (reference sequence). The CDR3 coding sequence is TGTGCCAGTAGTATGAGATCGCCCCGAGGGTCACCCCTCCACTTT. This translates into CASSMRSPRGSPLHF.

Relative to its sample, this clone is medium-sized. V gene TRBV6-1 combines with J gene TRBJ2-7, with 8 bases identical to TRBD2. CDR1 is MNHNS, CDR2 SASEGT, per germline. V lost 4 bases and J lost 2; bases outside the gene matches: 4. The CDR3 has 14 amino acids. The CDR3 loop is CASSVGLVAYEQYF. CDR3 bases: TGTGCCAGCAGTGTGGGACTAGTTGCCTACGAGCAGTACTTC.

The chain has TRBV4-1 and TRBJ2-7; tentatively, D is TRBD2 (7 bases). The CDR3 runs 16 residues. V was shortened by 1 base and J by 2 bases, with 15 bases between the two germline ends. Germline V CDR1 and CDR2: MGHRA, YSYEKL. The CDR3 DNA reads TGCGCCAGCAGCCAAGCAGCGGGACAACCAACCTACGAGCAGTACTTC. Residues: CASSQAAGQPTYEQYF.

The J gene is TRBJ2-5, the V gene TRBV6-7; possibly TRBD2 for D (5 bases). TRBV6-7 is assigned to the ORF class and has an uncertain function. The CDR3 totals 15 residues. Trimming took off 2 bases at V and 3 bases at J, with 13 bases between the two ends. DNA for the CDR3: TGTGCCAGCAGTTACGACTGGAGGAAGGAAGAGACCCAGTACTTC. This encodes CASSYDWRKEETQYF.

This chain connects TRBV18 to TRBJ2-5, with 14 bases matching TRBD2. Per the germline V gene, CDR1 is KGHSH and CDR2 is LQKENI. The CDR3 has 17 residues. Unmatched junction bases numbered 5, after V lost 3 bases and J lost 2 bases. The DNA of the CDR3 is TGTGCCAGCTCACCCGGGACTAGCGGGAGCGGGCAAGAGACCCAGTACTTC. Its protein is CASSPGTSGSGQETQYF.

This chain links TRBV10-3 with TRBJ2-2, with 11 bases lining up with TRBD2. With V trimmed by 4 bases and J by 6 bases, 13 bases remained unmatched. The germline gives CDR1 ENHRY, CDR2 SYGVKD. This CDR3 contains 18 residues. CDR3 nucleotide sequence: TGTGCCATCAGTGCAGTAGCGGGGGGGGACCTAAGATCCGGGGAGCTGTTTTTT. Its protein is CAISAVAGGDLRSGELFF.

This chain uses TRBV6-1 with TRBJ1-5; 8 bases are a match to TRBD1. Per the germline V gene, CDR1 is MNHNS and CDR2 is SASEGT. J gave up 7 bases and V 7 bases, and 12 bases lay outside the gene matches. There are 15 residues in the CDR3. CDR3: CASKGTGDFWQPQHF. The CDR3 coding sequence is TGTGCCAGCAAGGGGACAGGCGATTTTTGGCAGCCCCAGCATTTT.

The chain is built from TRBV18 and TRBJ2-7, with D possibly TRBD1 on 6 matching bases. The CDR3 covers 14 residues. Trimming took off 2 bases at V and 0 bases at J, with 8 bases between the two ends. Germline CDR1 is KGHSH and CDR2 is LQKENI. The CDR3, as DNA: TGTGCCAGCTCACCAGAGGGACACTCCTACGAGCAGTACTTC. Translated, it gives CASSPEGHSYEQYF.

The V call is TRBV19, the J call TRBJ2-3, with D maybe TRBD2 (5 bases). V lost 8 bases, J lost 0 bases, and 9 bases lay in between. There are 13 residues in the CDR3. The V gene's germline CDR1 is LNHDA and CDR2 SQIVND (reference sequence). The CDR3 here is CASRRLSTDTQYF. The CDR3 DNA follows: TGTGCCAGTCGCCGACTAAGCACAGATACGCAGTATTTT.

This clone was recorded once. The chain has TRBV6-6 and TRBJ2-5; the match to TRBD2 covers 15 bases. The J segment lost 5 bases and the V segment lost 5 bases, leaving 6 bases of the junction unmatched. Germline V CDR1 and CDR2: MNHNY, SVGAGI (reference sequence). The CDR3 consists of 16 residues. For the CDR3, the DNA is TGTGCCAGCAGTCGGACTAGCGGGGGGGCGCCGGAGACCCAGTACTTC. This sequence encodes CASSRTSGGAPETQYF.

The chain employs TRBV5-4 and TRBJ2-1; D may be TRBD2 (6 bases). Germline CDR1 reads SGHNT; CDR2 reads YYREEE (reference sequence). V shed 0 bases and J shed 8 bases, with 18 bases lying between them. The CDR3 totals 16 residues. The CDR3 loop reads CASSLAGSGVEDEQFF. The DNA for the CDR3 is TGTGCCAGCAGCTTGGCGGGGTCGGGGGTGGAGGATGAGCAGTTCTTC.

V gene TRBV18 combines with J gene TRBJ2-7; D perhaps matches TRBD1 (6 bases). V lost 6 bases and J lost 5, with 20 bases in between. Germline V gene sequence: CDR1 KGHSH, CDR2 LQKENI. There are 15 residues in the CDR3. CDR3 nucleotide sequence: TGTGCCAGCTCCCCGACAGGTCCCCCAGAGGACGAGCAGTACTTC. It yields the protein CASSPTGPPEDEQYF.

The chain employs TRBV5-5 and TRBJ2-7, with D perhaps matching TRBD1 (6 bases). Trimming took off 1 base at V and 8 bases at J, with 10 bases between the two ends. Germline CDR1 is SGHKS and CDR2 is YYEKEE (reference sequence). This CDR3 is 12 amino acids long. The CDR3 DNA reads as TGTGCCAGCAGCTTGTTCCAGGGGAAGCAGTACTTC. Its protein is CASSLFQGKQYF.

The V and J genes are TRBV5-5 and TRBJ2-7; tentatively, D is TRBD1 (6 bases). Germline values: CDR1 SGHKS, CDR2 YYEKEE (reference sequence). CDR3 length: 14 residues. V was trimmed by 1 base and J by 2 bases, leaving 10 bases between them. CDR3: CASSLLQGTYEQYF. The CDR3 DNA reads as TGTGCCAGCAGCTTGCTTCAGGGGACCTACGAGCAGTACTTC.